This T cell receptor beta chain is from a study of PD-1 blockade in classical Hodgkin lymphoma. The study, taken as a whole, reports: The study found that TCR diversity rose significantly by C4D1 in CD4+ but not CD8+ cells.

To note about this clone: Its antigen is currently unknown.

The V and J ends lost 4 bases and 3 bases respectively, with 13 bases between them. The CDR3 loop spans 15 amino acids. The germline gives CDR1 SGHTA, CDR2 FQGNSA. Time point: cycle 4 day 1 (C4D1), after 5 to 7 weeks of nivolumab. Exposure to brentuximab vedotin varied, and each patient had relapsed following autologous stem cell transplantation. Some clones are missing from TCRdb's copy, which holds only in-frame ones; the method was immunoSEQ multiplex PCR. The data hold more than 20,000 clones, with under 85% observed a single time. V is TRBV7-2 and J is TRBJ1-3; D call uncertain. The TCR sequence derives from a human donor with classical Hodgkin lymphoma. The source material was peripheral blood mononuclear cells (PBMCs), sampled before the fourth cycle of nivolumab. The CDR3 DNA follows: TGTGCCAGCAGCTCAGTCGGCCCTGTTGGAAACACCATATATTTT. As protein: CASSSVGPVGNTIYF.